Below are 13 T cell receptor beta chains sequenced from a single sample in a study of blood T cell repertoires in COVID-19. Method: immunoSEQ multiplex PCR; TCRdb's copy keeps in-frame clones and lacks some. The repertoire includes hundreds of thousands of clones, 88% of them detected once, and 2.5% to 3% sits in the top ten. The sample consisted of PBMCs or T cells enriched from blood (not recorded which). The receptors derive from a woman aged 45-59 years who had recovered from COVID-19.

This clone came up once. CDR3 in DNA: TGCAGCGTTGAAACTGGGGCGGGGTCCTACGAGCAGTACTTC. Its translation: CSVETGAGSYEQYF. The genes are TRBV29-1 and TRBJ2-7; TRBD2 is a possible D gene (6 bases). Trimming stripped 2 bases from V and 1 base from J, with 12 bases between. Germline V gene lookup returns CDR1 SQVTM and CDR2 ANQGSEA. The CDR3 contains 14 residues.

V gene TRBV4-3 combines with J gene TRBJ1-1; D is undetermined. Germline values: CDR1 LGHNA, CDR2 YSLEER. CDR3 length: 15 amino acids. V was trimmed by 1 base and J by 7 bases, leaving 16 bases between them. The CDR3 DNA follows: TGCGCCAGCAGCCAAGGAGGAGGGCGGGATGGTGAAGCTTTCTTT. Translation gives CASSQGGGRDGEAFF.

The chain recombines TRBV9 with TRBJ2-3; weak D call: TRBD2 (5 bases). Trimming took off 4 bases at V and 2 bases at J, with 8 bases between the two ends. CDR1 and CDR2 from the germline V gene are SGDLS and YYNGEE. This CDR3 has 13 amino acids. As DNA, the CDR3 is TGTGCCAGCAGCCGGGGAGTCACAGATACGCAGTATTTT. This sequence encodes CASSRGVTDTQYF.

This clone turned up a few times. The chain has TRBV5-1 and TRBJ1-2, with 7 bases that match TRBD1. Germline V gives CDR1 SGHRS, CDR2 YFSETQ. The CDR3 loop spans 12 amino acids. Trimming at V came to 4 bases and at J to 11 bases, leaving 8 bases not matched to a gene. CDR3 residues: CASSIDRVRYTF. The CDR3 DNA sequence: TGCGCCAGCAGCATCGACAGGGTGAGGTACACCTTC.

This clone was found a few times. The rearrangement uses TRBV5-1 and TRBJ2-5; unclear D gene. The germline gives CDR1 SGHRS, CDR2 YFSETQ. The V end lost 4 bases, the J end lost 0 bases, and 7 bases lay between the germline ends. The CDR3 consists of 13 residues. CDR3 sequence (DNA): TGCGCCAGCAGCCTCTCGGACCAAGAGACCCAGTACTTC. Translated: CASSLSDQETQYF.

This clone was observed once. The rearrangement links TRBV27 to TRBJ1-1; D remains unclear. CDR1 and CDR2 from the germline V gene are MNHEY and SMNVEV (reference sequence). This CDR3 contains 13 residues. V lost 5 bases and J lost 5, with 12 bases in between. In nucleotides, the CDR3 is TGTGCCAGCAGTCCCGGACGGGGAACTGAAGCTTTCTTT. Translated, it gives CASSPGRGTEAFF.

This clone was found once. The chain links TRBV29-1 to TRBJ1-5, with 9 bases matching TRBD1. The CDR3 loop spans 13 amino acids. Germline V gives CDR1 SQVTM, CDR2 ANQGSEA. Germline trimming cut 3 bases from V and 6 bases from J; bases unmatched to any gene: 3. CDR3 amino acids: CSVEGQGGQPQHF. The CDR3 region has the DNA TGCAGCGTTGAGGGACAGGGCGGTCAGCCCCAGCATTTT.

This clone has just one count. V and J are TRBV7-2 and TRBJ2-5, with TRBD2 identical over 12 bases. The V segment lost 2 bases and the J segment 5 bases; nucleotides outside the gene matches: 6. The CDR3 contains 16 residues. Per the germline V gene, CDR1 is SGHTA and CDR2 is FQGNSA. CDR3 DNA sequence: TGTGCCAGCAGCTTAAGCCGACTAGCGGGAGTCGAGACCCAGTACTTC. Its translation: CASSLSRLAGVETQYF.

This rearrangement joins TRBV28 to TRBJ2-2; 7 bases map to TRBD2. Unmatched junction bases numbered 5, after V lost 4 bases and J lost 0 bases. Germline V gives CDR1 MDHEN, CDR2 SYDVKM. The CDR3 is 16 amino acids. CDR3 DNA sequence: TGTGCCAGCAGTTCCCCGACTAGCTCGAACACCGGGGAGCTGTTTTTT. It codes for CASSSPTSSNTGELFF.

The V and J genes are TRBV29-1 and TRBJ2-1; 9 bases map to TRBD1. The CDR3 contains 15 residues. V was pared by 5 bases and J by 8 bases, with 13 bases of the junction left unmatched. Germline values: CDR1 SQVTM, CDR2 ANQGSEA. The CDR3 bases are TGCAGCGTTACCATATTCTCCCGGGACAGGGATGAGCAGTTCTTC. The encoded protein is CSVTIFSRDRDEQFF.

V and J are TRBV20-1 and TRBJ2-1, with TRBD1 identical over 8 bases. The length of the CDR3 is 12 residues. Per germline, CDR1 DFQATT and CDR2 SNEGSKA (reference sequence). The V gene end was trimmed by 3 bases and the J gene end by 8 bases; junction bases not matched to a gene: 3. The DNA for the CDR3 is TGCAGTGCTAGTTCAGGGGGCGATGAGCAGTTCTTC. Translated, it gives CSASSGGDEQFF.

CDR3 coding DNA: TGTGCCTGGGGTTCAGAGAACACTGAAGCTTTCTTT. It translates to CAWGSENTEAFF. This rearrangement joins TRBV30 to TRBJ1-1; D is unresolved. Trimming left V 5 bases short and J 1 base short, with 8 bases between. There are 12 residues in the CDR3. From germline, CDR1 is GTSNPN and CDR2 SVGIG (reference sequence).

This chain links TRBV18 with TRBJ2-1, with D maybe TRBD1 (6 bases). The germline V gene encodes CDR1 KGHSH and CDR2 LQKENI. The germline V and J ends were trimmed by 3 bases and 6 bases, with 12 bases remaining between them. The CDR3 loop spans 14 amino acids. CDR3 nucleotide sequence: TGTGCCAGCTCACCGCGACAGGTGATCAATGAGCAGTTCTTC. This codes for CASSPRQVINEQFF. The full variable domain, its missing parts supplied by reference TRBV18 and TRBJ2-1, is NAGVMQNPRHLVRRRGQEARLRCSPMKGHSHVYWYRQLPEEGLKFMVYLQKENIIDESGMPKERFSAEFPKEGPSILRIQQVVRGDSAAYFCASSPRQVINEQFFGPGTRLTVL.